What follows are 13 T cell receptor beta chains derived from one specimen sequenced in a study of regulatory T cells in long-lasting Graves disease. The authors built TCR beta libraries using iRepertoire HTBI primers and Arm-PCR of CDR3 regions. TCRdb reprocessed the multiplex PCR reads with MiXCR, giving one entry per CDR3 protein. This table holds about 320,000 distinct CDR3 sequences, 18% found once. The sample's time point: newly diagnosed GD, antithyroid drugs for less than 3 months. Researchers made the TCR library from RNA that was extracted from PBMCs. Sample: peripheral blood mononuclear cells (PBMCs), taken at new diagnosis, from a patient treated with antithyroid drugs. The receptors originated from a female donor with Graves disease.

Only a few counts were recorded for this clonotype. V gene TRBV20-1 combines with J gene TRBJ1-1; no reliable D call. Trimming cost V 4 bases and J 3 bases, with 9 bases left between them. The length of the CDR3 is 12 residues. Germline CDR1 DFQATT, CDR2 SNEGSKA (reference sequence). The CDR3 protein is CSATSDYTEAFF. CDR3 sequence (DNA): TGCAGTGCTACTTCTGATTACACTGAAGCTTTCTTT.

This clonotype has a single count. J is TRBJ2-5 and V is TRBV11-2; 13 bases line up with TRBD2. V was clipped by 6 bases and J by 5 bases; unmatched bases: 6. The CDR3 contains 15 residues. Germline V lookup: CDR1 SGHAT, CDR2 FQNNGV. This CDR3 reads CASRRTSGSAETQYF. The CDR3 region has the DNA TGTGCCAGCAGGAGGACTAGCGGGAGTGCGGAGACCCAGTACTTC. The full variable domain, rest sourced from reference TRBV11-2 and TRBJ2-5, is EAGVAQSPRYKIIEKRQSVAFWCNPISGHATLYWYQQILGQGPKLLIQFQNNGVVDDSQLPKDRFSAERLKGVDSTLKIQPAKLEDSAVYLCASRRTSGSAETQYFGPGTRLLVL.

The table lists this clonotype with many counts. The CDR3 protein is CASRGSNEQFF. In nucleotides, the CDR3 is TGTGCCAGCAGAGGGAGCAATGAGCAGTTCTTC. The chain uses TRBV11-2 and TRBJ2-1; a weak D match, TRBD2 (5 bases). This CDR3 has 11 residues. Germline V lookup: CDR1 SGHAT, CDR2 FQNNGV. Trimming removed 6 bases at V and 6 bases at J, with 6 bases between. Filled out from reference TRBV11-2 and TRBJ2-1, the complete variable domain reads EAGVAQSPRYKIIEKRQSVAFWCNPISGHATLYWYQQILGQGPKLLIQFQNNGVVDDSQLPKDRFSAERLKGVDSTLKIQPAKLEDSAVYLCASRGSNEQFFGPGTRLTVL.

Many counts were recorded for this clonotype. V and J are TRBV12-3 or TRBV12-4 and TRBJ1-6, with TRBD1 matching 8 bases. This CDR3 spans 16 amino acids. J was trimmed by 8 bases and V by 6 bases; bases with no gene match: 12. As DNA, the CDR3 is TGTGCCAGCAGGCCCGGGACAGGAGAGCCAGATTCACCCCTCCACTTT. Its translation is CASRPGTGEPDSPLHF.

Remarks on this clonotype: Possible read error: a much larger clone is one base away. J is TRBJ1-1 and V is TRBV5-1; D is possibly TRBD1 (6 bases). There are 15 residues in the CDR3. CDR1 and CDR2 (germline): SGHRS, YFSETQ. The V gene lost 3 bases and the J gene lost 6 bases, with 18 bases spanning the gap. Written as DNA, the CDR3 is TGCGCCAGCAGCTACGGAGGGGGGGGGTACGCTGAAGCTTTCTTT. Its protein product is CASSYGGGGYAEAFF.

This clonotype came up many times. CDR3 DNA: TGTGCCAGCAGCAGGGACTTTCAAGAGACCCAGTACTTC. Encoded protein: CASSRDFQETQYF. This chain links TRBV2 with TRBJ2-5; weak D call: TRBD2 (6 bases). Trimming shortened V by 6 bases and J by 2 bases, and 10 bases separated the two germline ends. The germline CDR1 and CDR2 sequences are SNHLY and FYNNEI. The CDR3 runs to 13 residues. Combining the CDR3 with reference TRBV2 and TRBJ2-5 gives the whole variable domain EPEVTQTPSHQVTQMGQEVILRCVPISNHLYFYWYRQILGQKVEFLVSFYNNEISEKSEIFDDQFSVERPDGSNFTLKIRSTKLEDSAMYFCASSRDFQETQYFGPGTRLLVL.

Concerning this clonotype itself: Here the CDR3 omits its conserved ending phenylalanine or tryptophan, so a read error is the likely source. The chain employs TRBV2 and TRBJ2-3, with 13 bases matching TRBD2. The CDR3 is made up of 16 amino acids. The germline V gene encodes CDR1 SNHLY and CDR2 FYNNEI. Trimming cost V 9 bases and J 2 bases; bases outside gene matches: 8. For the CDR3, the DNA is TGTGCCAGAGTGGGACTAGCGGGGCCTGACACAGATACGCAGTATTCT. Residues: CARVGLAGPDTDTQYS.

The V call is TRBV18, the J call TRBJ2-1; TRBD2 is a possible D gene (6 bases). The germline V gene has CDR1 KGHSH and CDR2 LQKENI. V was pared by 3 bases and J by 0 bases, with 15 bases between. CDR3 length: 17 residues. The CDR3 DNA reads TGTGCCAGCTCACCTAAAGCGGGTGGCAGCTCCTACAATGAGCAGTTCTTC. Protein sequence: CASSPKAGGSSYNEQFF.

This chain uses TRBV20-1 with TRBJ1-1, with D perhaps TRBD1 (5 bases). Germline CDR1 reads DFQATT; CDR2 reads SNEGSKA (reference sequence). The CDR3 extends over 13 amino acids. Trimming removed 3 bases at V and 3 bases at J, with 11 bases between. This CDR3 reads CSASQGTDTEAFF. In DNA, the CDR3 is TGCAGTGCTAGCCAGGGTACGGACACTGAAGCTTTCTTT.

The chain recombines TRBV15 with TRBJ2-1; D might be TRBD2 (5 bases). The V gene's germline CDR1 is LNHNV and CDR2 YYDKDF (reference sequence). Trimming pared 0 bases from V and 6 bases from J, leaving 12 bases between. The CDR3 has 15 amino acids. The CDR3 is CATSRDFLAANEQFF. The CDR3 nucleotides are TGTGCCACCAGCAGAGATTTCCTAGCAGCCAATGAGCAGTTCTTC.

This clonotype has a count of ten or more. V usage is TRBV20-1 and J usage is TRBJ2-3; tentatively, D is TRBD1 or TRBD2 (6 bases each). CDR3 size: 13 residues. The V gene's germline CDR1 is DFQATT and CDR2 SNEGSKA (reference sequence). Trimming cost V 3 bases and J 8 bases, with 15 bases left between them. The chain's CDR3 is CSARGGRLSTQYF. CDR3 DNA sequence: TGCAGTGCTAGGGGGGGCAGACTTTCTACGCAGTATTTT.

This clonotype was counted at least ten times. The chain employs TRBV12-3 or TRBV12-4 and TRBJ2-6; either TRBD1 or TRBD2 may fit D (5 bases each). With 4 bases removed from V and 1 base from J, the gap between germline ends came to 11 bases. The CDR3 length is 16 residues. Here the CDR3 DNA reads TGTGCCAGCAGTTCAGGGACCGGGTCTGGGGCCAACGTCCTGACTTTC. Amino acids: CASSSGTGSGANVLTF.

This clonotype was observed many times. In DNA, the CDR3 is TGTGCCAGCAGTTTAGCGCGGGCAGGCGGAGCTTTCTTT. Translation: CASSLARAGGAFF. The V gene is TRBV12-3 or TRBV12-4, the J gene TRBJ1-1; no firm D call. V was pared by 0 bases and J by 10 bases, with 12 bases between. This CDR3 has 13 residues.